A selection of T cell receptor beta chains follows, all from one sample in a study of regulatory T cells in long-lasting Graves disease. Each CDR3 protein is one row after TCRdb ran MiXCR on the multiplex PCR reads. The sample lists a few hundred thousand distinct CDR3 sequences, less than 30% seen once, with roughly a quarter in the top ten. The sample here was peripheral blood mononuclear cells (PBMCs), taken when the disease was refractory, from a patient treated with antithyroid drugs. These receptors all come from a woman in her forties with Graves disease. The CDR3 runs from the conserved cysteine through the conserved F or W. The order of the fields is J gene, V gene, D gene, clone size, CDR3 protein, CDR3 DNA. A D gene is named only where the DNA matches it firmly. The listing skips clone size in some rows; elsewhere it reads once, few, many or a size class.

j_gene: TRBJ2-3
v_gene: TRBV6-2/TRBV6-3
d_gene: .
abundance: .
CDR3aa: CASARGAVDTQYF
CDR3nt: TGTGCCAGCGCCCGGGGGGCGGTGGATACGCAGTATTTT

j_gene: TRBJ2-7
v_gene: TRBV24-1
d_gene: .
abundance: few
CDR3aa: CATSDSSGPSSYEQYF
CDR3nt: TGTGCCACCAGTGACTCGAGCGGGCCTAGCTCCTACGAGCAGTACTTC

j_gene: TRBJ1-4
v_gene: TRBV7-8
d_gene: .
abundance: many
CDR3aa: CASSPPGPSNEKLFF
CDR3nt: TGTGCCAGCAGCCCTCCGGGACCGAGTAATGAAAAACTGTTTTTT

j_gene: TRBJ2-2
v_gene: TRBV6-2/TRBV6-3
d_gene: .
abundance: .
CDR3aa: CASSGTFSTGELFF
CDR3nt: TGTGCCAGCAGCGGGACCTTCTCCACCGGGGAGCTGTTTTTT

j_gene: TRBJ2-7
v_gene: TRBV28
d_gene: TRBD2
abundance: many
CDR3aa: CASSAGTSRSQSYEQYF
CDR3nt: TGTGCCAGCAGTGCCGGGACTAGCCGGAGTCAATCCTACGAGCAGTACTTC

j_gene: TRBJ2-5
v_gene: TRBV7-9
d_gene: TRBD1
abundance: .
CDR3aa: CASSSGQAKTQYF
CDR3nt: TGTGCCAGCAGCTCCGGACAGGCAAAGACCCAGTACTTC

j_gene: TRBJ2-7
v_gene: TRBV20-1
d_gene: TRBD1
abundance: many
CDR3aa: CSAGQGPPPYEQYF
CDR3nt: TGCAGTGCTGGACAGGGGCCCCCTCCCTACGAGCAGTACTTC

j_gene: TRBJ1-1
v_gene: TRBV6-2/TRBV6-3
d_gene: .
abundance: .
CDR3aa: CASSHLWGPGLDGAFF
CDR3nt: TGTGCCAGCAGCCACTTATGGGGACCGGGACTAGATGGGGCTTTCTTT

j_gene: TRBJ2-5
v_gene: TRBV11-2
d_gene: .
abundance: many
CDR3aa: CATQMTETQYF
CDR3nt: TGTGCCACTCAAATGACGGAGACCCAGTACTTC

j_gene: TRBJ2-7
v_gene: TRBV20-1
d_gene: .
abundance: many
CDR3aa: CSATRPTYEQYF
CDR3nt: TGCAGCGCGACAAGACCTACCTACGAGCAGTACTTC

j_gene: TRBJ2-1
v_gene: TRBV29-1
d_gene: .
abundance: few
CDR3aa: CSVDVLGSNEQFF
CDR3nt: TGCAGCGTTGATGTTCTAGGAAGCAATGAGCAGTTCTTC

j_gene: TRBJ2-5
v_gene: TRBV29-1
d_gene: .
abundance: .
CDR3aa: CSVWGAEQETRYF
CDR3nt: TGCAGCGTTTGGGGTGCAGAACAAGAGACCCGGTACTTC

j_gene: TRBJ2-5
v_gene: TRBV12-3/TRBV12-4
d_gene: TRBD2
abundance: many
CDR3aa: CASSLGLAETQYF
CDR3nt: TGTGCCAGCAGTCTGGGACTAGCGGAGACCCAGTACTTC

j_gene: TRBJ1-5
v_gene: TRBV28
d_gene: TRBD1
abundance: many
CDR3aa: CASRSGQGVPYSNQPQHF
CDR3nt: TGTGCCAGCAGATCGGGACAGGGGGTGCCTTATAGCAATCAGCCCCAGCATTTT

j_gene: TRBJ1-6
v_gene: TRBV2
d_gene: .
abundance: many
CDR3aa: CASNPTRRSPLHF
CDR3nt: TGTGCCAGCAACCCCACAAGGAGATCACCCCTCCACTTT

j_gene: TRBJ1-5
v_gene: TRBV3-1
d_gene: .
abundance: .
CDR3aa: CASSGDQGSQPQHF
CDR3nt: TGTGCCAGCAGCGGAGACCAGGGGTCCCAGCCCCAGCATTTT

j_gene: TRBJ2-5
v_gene: TRBV6-1
d_gene: .
abundance: many
CDR3aa: CASSLNTLKETQYF
CDR3nt: TGTGCCAGCTCACTTAATACTCTTAAAGAGACCCAGTACTTC

j_gene: TRBJ1-1
v_gene: TRBV12-3/TRBV12-4
d_gene: .
abundance: many
CDR3aa: CASRPGTKVGAFF
CDR3nt: TGTGCCAGCAGACCCGGGACAAAAGTGGGAGCTTTCTTT

j_gene: TRBJ2-7
v_gene: TRBV2
d_gene: .
abundance: many
CDR3aa: CASSVSGAEHRQFYEQYF
CDR3nt: TGTGCCAGCAGTGTTAGCGGAGCCGAACACCGTCAGTTTTACGAGCAGTACTTC

j_gene: TRBJ1-3
v_gene: TRBV20-1
d_gene: .
abundance: .
CDR3aa: CSARDPQDFSGNTIYF
CDR3nt: TGCAGTGCTAGAGATCCTCAGGACTTCTCTGGAAACACCATATATTTT

j_gene: TRBJ1-2
v_gene: TRBV28
d_gene: .
abundance: many
CDR3aa: CATSPGDYGYTF
CDR3nt: TGTGCCACCTCTCCGGGGGACTATGGCTACACCTTC

j_gene: TRBJ2-3
v_gene: TRBV2
d_gene: TRBD2
abundance: .
CDR3aa: CASSSLAILAADTQYF
CDR3nt: TGTGCCAGCAGCTCTCTCGCCATACTAGCGGCAGATACGCAGTATTTT

j_gene: TRBJ1-4
v_gene: TRBV15
d_gene: .
abundance: .
CDR3aa: CATSREWGGAGEKLFF
CDR3nt: TGTGCCACCAGCAGAGAATGGGGGGGCGCAGGTGAAAAACTGTTTTTT

j_gene: TRBJ2-7
v_gene: TRBV19
d_gene: .
abundance: many
CDR3aa: CASSIRRTDYEQYF
CDR3nt: TGTGCCAGTAGTATCAGGAGGACCGACTACGAGCAGTACTTC

j_gene: TRBJ1-5
v_gene: TRBV7-2
d_gene: .
abundance: .
CDR3aa: CASSLNTVNQPQHF
CDR3nt: TGTGCCAGCAGCTTAAACACGGTTAATCAGCCCCAGCATTTT

j_gene: TRBJ2-7
v_gene: TRBV28
d_gene: .
abundance: .
CDR3aa: CASSLVGRGPYEQYF
CDR3nt: TGTGCCAGCAGTTTAGTTGGTCGGGGTCCCTACGAGCAGTACTTC

j_gene: TRBJ2-7
v_gene: TRBV28
d_gene: .
abundance: many
CDR3aa: CASAGDYPYEQYF
CDR3nt: TGTGCCAGCGCCGGAGACTACCCCTACGAGCAGTACTTC

j_gene: TRBJ1-5
v_gene: TRBV5-1
d_gene: .
abundance: .
CDR3aa: CDLFRGNQPQHF
CDR3nt: TGCGACCTATTTAGGGGGAATCAGCCCCAGCATTTT

j_gene: TRBJ2-7
v_gene: TRBV7-2
d_gene: .
abundance: many
CDR3aa: CASSPKTAYWEQYF
CDR3nt: TGTGCCAGCAGCCCGAAAACCGCTTATTGGGAGCAGTACTTC

j_gene: TRBJ1-5
v_gene: TRBV24-1
d_gene: .
abundance: .
CDR3aa: CATSDPSAGVGQPQHF
CDR3nt: TGTGCCACCAGTGATCCAAGTGCGGGGGTTGGTCAGCCCCAGCATTTT

j_gene: TRBJ2-1
v_gene: TRBV27
d_gene: TRBD2
abundance: .
CDR3aa: CASSFYRTSGWGGANEQFF
CDR3nt: TGTGCCAGCAGTTTCTACCGGACTAGCGGGTGGGGGGGCGCCAATGAGCAGTTCTTC

j_gene: TRBJ1-5
v_gene: TRBV7-9
d_gene: .
abundance: few
CDR3aa: CASSSNYPTSNQPQHF
CDR3nt: TGTGCCAGCAGTTCCAACTATCCAACGAGCAATCAGCCCCAGCATTTT

j_gene: TRBJ2-2
v_gene: TRBV6-2/TRBV6-3
d_gene: .
abundance: .
CDR3aa: CASSYSRPSGELFF
CDR3nt: TGTGCCAGCAGTTATTCGAGGCCCTCCGGGGAGCTGTTTTTT

j_gene: TRBJ2-1
v_gene: TRBV27
d_gene: TRBD1
abundance: .
CDR3aa: CATKRGQGNEQFF
CDR3nt: TGTGCCACCAAGCGGGGACAGGGCAATGAGCAGTTCTTC

j_gene: TRBJ2-4
v_gene: TRBV7-9
d_gene: TRBD2
abundance: .
CDR3aa: CASSLLAGGNIQYF
CDR3nt: TGTGCCAGCAGCTTACTAGCGGGCGGAAACATTCAGTACTTC

j_gene: TRBJ1-1
v_gene: TRBV7-7
d_gene: .
abundance: many
CDR3aa: CASSSLAGTEAFF
CDR3nt: TGTGCTAGCAGCTCCCTCGCGGGCACTGAAGCTTTCTTT

j_gene: TRBJ2-5
v_gene: TRBV15
d_gene: .
abundance: many
CDR3aa: CATSRGVSPQETQYF
CDR3nt: TGTGCCACCAGCAGAGGGGTTAGCCCACAAGAGACCCAGTACTTC

j_gene: TRBJ2-7
v_gene: TRBV6-1
d_gene: .
abundance: many
CDR3aa: CASSERWGDGVYEQYF
CDR3nt: TGTGCCAGCAGTGAAAGGTGGGGGGACGGTGTCTACGAGCAGTACTTC

j_gene: TRBJ2-5
v_gene: TRBV27
d_gene: .
abundance: many
CDR3aa: CASSPTPLVKETQYF
CDR3nt: TGTGCCAGCAGTCCCACCCCCTTGGTGAAAGAGACCCAGTACTTC

j_gene: TRBJ2-1
v_gene: TRBV5-5
d_gene: .
abundance: .
CDR3aa: CASSLSGQDYNEQFF
CDR3nt: TGTGCCAGCAGCTTGTCAGGGCAGGACTACAATGAGCAGTTCTTC

j_gene: TRBJ1-2
v_gene: TRBV28
d_gene: .
abundance: .
CDR3aa: CASSFRNFQYGYTF
CDR3nt: TGTGCCAGCAGTTTTCGGAATTTTCAATATGGCTACACCTTC

j_gene: TRBJ1-1
v_gene: TRBV10-3
d_gene: .
abundance: few
CDR3aa: CAISDQGGGAFF
CDR3nt: TGTGCCATCAGTGATCAGGGAGGAGGAGCTTTCTTT

j_gene: TRBJ2-5
v_gene: TRBV6-1
d_gene: TRBD2
abundance: .
CDR3aa: CASSHSGRLETQYF
CDR3nt: TGTGCCAGCAGTCATAGCGGGAGGCTAGAGACCCAGTACTTC

j_gene: TRBJ2-7
v_gene: TRBV6-1
d_gene: TRBD2
abundance: few
CDR3aa: CASRDLAGGLYEQYF
CDR3nt: TGTGCCAGCCGAGATCTAGCGGGAGGGCTATACGAGCAGTACTTC

j_gene: TRBJ1-5
v_gene: TRBV28
d_gene: .
abundance: many
CDR3aa: CASSFSRGWNQPQHF
CDR3nt: TGTGCCAGCAGTTTTTCTCGGGGGTGGAATCAGCCCCAGCATTTT

j_gene: TRBJ1-1
v_gene: TRBV6-1
d_gene: .
abundance: .
CDR3aa: CASKPGMAQGTEAFF
CDR3nt: TGTGCCAGCAAGCCGGGTATGGCCCAGGGCACTGAAGCTTTCTTT

j_gene: TRBJ2-7
v_gene: TRBV20-1
d_gene: .
abundance: many
CDR3aa: CSAPSETSYEQYF
CDR3nt: TGCAGTGCCCCCTCCGAGACCTCCTACGAGCAGTACTTC

j_gene: TRBJ2-7
v_gene: TRBV20-1
d_gene: TRBD2
abundance: .
CDR3aa: CSAREAPTSGSYEQYF
CDR3nt: TGCAGTGCTAGAGAAGCGCCGACTAGCGGGAGTTACGAGCAGTACTTC

j_gene: TRBJ2-1
v_gene: TRBV6-2/TRBV6-3
d_gene: .
abundance: .
CDR3aa: CASNTGDEQFF
CDR3nt: TGTGCCAGCAACACAGGCGATGAGCAGTTCTTC

j_gene: TRBJ2-7
v_gene: TRBV2
d_gene: .
abundance: few
CDR3aa: CASSEEAGAGWVYEQYF
CDR3nt: TGTGCCAGCAGTGAAGAGGCAGGGGCGGGTTGGGTCTACGAGCAGTACTTC

j_gene: TRBJ2-2
v_gene: TRBV5-1
d_gene: TRBD1
abundance: .
CDR3aa: CASAYRGSNTGELFF
CDR3nt: TGCGCCAGCGCATACAGGGGATCGAACACCGGGGAGCTGTTTTTT

j_gene: TRBJ2-2
v_gene: TRBV3-1
d_gene: TRBD2
abundance: few
CDR3aa: CASSKPPGLAGTGELFF
CDR3nt: TGTGCCAGCAGTAAACCTCCGGGACTAGCGGGCACCGGGGAGCTGTTTTTT

j_gene: TRBJ2-2
v_gene: TRBV25-1
d_gene: .
abundance: many
CDR3aa: CASSEIGYTGELFF
CDR3nt: TGTGCCAGCAGTGAAATAGGGTACACCGGGGAGCTGTTTTTT

j_gene: TRBJ2-5
v_gene: TRBV6-9
d_gene: .
abundance: many
CDR3aa: CASSYGGRVGHQETQYF
CDR3nt: TGTGCCAGCAGTTACGGGGGGCGGGTGGGGCACCAAGAGACCCAGTACTTC

j_gene: TRBJ2-5
v_gene: TRBV10-3
d_gene: TRBD1
abundance: few
CDR3aa: CAIGGQGLQETQYF
CDR3nt: TGTGCCATCGGGGGACAGGGGCTCCAAGAGACCCAGTACTTC